This TCR beta chain was recovered during a study of blood T cell repertoires in COVID-19. About the study: COVID-19 samples collected from the United States, Italy and Spain covered acute and convalescent phases.

The germline V and J ends were trimmed by 4 bases and 8 bases, with 9 bases remaining between them. The CDR3 covers 11 residues. Germline loops: CDR1 SQVTM, CDR2 ANQGSEA. TCRdb's table, derived via immunoSEQ multiplex PCR, lists solely in-frame clones and lacks some. The table records over 80,000 clones, 86% of them present only once. This clonotype was sampled from a man aged 50 to 60 with acute or convalescent COVID-19. This chain joins TRBV29-1 and TRBJ2-1; D uncertain. The sample consisted of peripheral blood. The CDR3 protein is CSVATTHEQFF. CDR3 DNA sequence: TGCAGCGTTGCCACAACCCATGAGCAGTTCTTC.